Listed below are T cell receptor beta chains from one sample, sequenced in a study of T cells in localized non-small cell lung cancer. Only in-frame clones appear in the TCRdb table, and some are missing; sequencing was by immunoSEQ multiplex PCR. The table includes around 140,000 clones, roughly nine tenths detected once. The sequencing used peripheral blood, collected before any cancer treatment. The receptors stem from a female donor of 60 years or more with stage I lung adenocarcinoma. Both conserved end residues are part of each CDR3. Fields, in order: clone size, J gene, D gene, V gene, CDR3 DNA, CDR3 protein. The D gene is left open where the match is weak. Expanded clones are given a class, and other clones once, few, many or no size at all.

abundance: NA; j_gene: TRBJ2-3; d_gene: TRBD2; v_gene: TRBV2; CDR3nt: TGTGCCAGCAGCTTGACTAGCGGAGTCACAGATACGCAGTATTTT; CDR3aa: CASSLTSGVTDTQYF
abundance: NA; j_gene: TRBJ1-5; d_gene: NA; v_gene: TRBV5-1; CDR3nt: TGCGCCAGCAGCCTCGACAGTTATCAGCCCCAGCATTTT; CDR3aa: CASSLDSYQPQHF
abundance: few; j_gene: TRBJ2-2; d_gene: NA; v_gene: TRBV5-1; CDR3nt: TGCGCCAGCAGCGGAACAGGGATTAACACCGGGGAGCTGTTTTTT; CDR3aa: CASSGTGINTGELFF
abundance: NA; j_gene: TRBJ2-3; d_gene: NA; v_gene: TRBV11-1; CDR3nt: TGTGCCAGTGGGATGTCAGATACGCAGTATTTT; CDR3aa: CASGMSDTQYF
abundance: NA; j_gene: TRBJ2-7; d_gene: NA; v_gene: TRBV2; CDR3nt: TGTGCCAGCAGTGAAGCGGGAGAATACGAGCAGTACTTC; CDR3aa: CASSEAGEYEQYF
abundance: few; j_gene: TRBJ2-5; d_gene: NA; v_gene: TRBV9; CDR3nt: TGTGCCAGCAGCGTCGCCGAGACCCAGTACTTC; CDR3aa: CASSVAETQYF
abundance: NA; j_gene: TRBJ2-1; d_gene: NA; v_gene: TRBV5-1; CDR3nt: TGCGCCAGCAGCCCGGCAGGGGGGGCCTACAATGAGCAGTTCTTC; CDR3aa: CASSPAGGAYNEQFF
abundance: NA; j_gene: TRBJ2-7; d_gene: NA; v_gene: TRBV6-6; CDR3nt: TGTGCCAGCATCGACAGAGGCAGGGGCTACGAGCAGTACTTC; CDR3aa: CASIDRGRGYEQYF
abundance: NA; j_gene: TRBJ2-7; d_gene: NA; v_gene: TRBV5-1; CDR3nt: TGCGCCAGCAGGGTGCTGAGTGGTACCTACGAGCAGTACTTC; CDR3aa: CASRVLSGTYEQYF
abundance: NA; j_gene: TRBJ2-7; d_gene: TRBD2; v_gene: TRBV28; CDR3nt: TGTGCCAGCAGTTTGGTTCGATCGGGCCGACTAGCGGGAGCTGTTGAGCAGTACTTC; CDR3aa: CASSLVRSGRLAGAVEQYF
abundance: NA; j_gene: TRBJ2-1; d_gene: NA; v_gene: TRBV9; CDR3nt: TGTGCCAGCAGCGTAAGGGAAAATAGTTACAATGAGCAGTTCTTC; CDR3aa: CASSVRENSYNEQFF
abundance: NA; j_gene: TRBJ2-3; d_gene: NA; v_gene: TRBV30; CDR3nt: TGTGCCTGGAGTGTGCTAGCTGGGGATACGCAGTATTTT; CDR3aa: CAWSVLAGDTQYF
abundance: NA; j_gene: TRBJ1-1; d_gene: NA; v_gene: TRBV6-5; CDR3nt: TGTGCCAGCAGACCTTCGGGGGCATTGACCGCTGAAGCTTTCTTT; CDR3aa: CASRPSGALTAEAFF
abundance: NA; j_gene: TRBJ2-7; d_gene: TRBD2; v_gene: TRBV18; CDR3nt: TGTGCCAGCTCACCGCTACCCCCTAGCGGGACCCACGAGCAGTACTTC; CDR3aa: CASSPLPPSGTHEQYF
abundance: NA; j_gene: TRBJ2-1; d_gene: NA; v_gene: TRBV19; CDR3nt: TGTGCCAGTAGTATCAATCCGGGACGGTCGTACAATGAGCAGTTCTTC; CDR3aa: CASSINPGRSYNEQFF
abundance: NA; j_gene: TRBJ2-7; d_gene: TRBD1; v_gene: TRBV28; CDR3nt: TGTGCCAGCAGTCCCGGGACAGTGAACTACGAGCAGTACTTC; CDR3aa: CASSPGTVNYEQYF
abundance: NA; j_gene: TRBJ1-1; d_gene: TRBD1; v_gene: TRBV7-9; CDR3nt: TGTGCCAGCCTAGTCATACAGGGGTTTAACACTGAAGCTTTCTTT; CDR3aa: CASLVIQGFNTEAFF
abundance: NA; j_gene: TRBJ2-1; d_gene: NA; v_gene: TRBV6-1; CDR3nt: TGTGCCAGCAGTGAAGCGCTTTGGCTAGTTGAGCAGTTCTTC; CDR3aa: CASSEALWLVEQFF
abundance: once; j_gene: TRBJ2-6; d_gene: NA; v_gene: TRBV18; CDR3nt: TGTGCCAGCTCACCCCTACCGGGACAAGCCTCTGGGGCCAACGTCCTGACTTTC; CDR3aa: CASSPLPGQASGANVLTF
abundance: NA; j_gene: TRBJ2-7; d_gene: NA; v_gene: TRBV15; CDR3nt: TGTGCCACCAGCAGAGGCCATCCTGGCTCCAGCTCCTACGAGCAGTACTTC; CDR3aa: CATSRGHPGSSSYEQYF
abundance: NA; j_gene: TRBJ2-2; d_gene: NA; v_gene: TRBV7-8; CDR3nt: TGTGCCAGCAGCATCGCCGGGACTTATGGCGGGGAGCTGTTTTTT; CDR3aa: CASSIAGTYGGELFF
abundance: NA; j_gene: TRBJ1-4; d_gene: NA; v_gene: TRBV21-1; CDR3nt: TGTGCCAGCAGCAGTGGCGCAGACTACAATGAAAAACTGTTTTTT; CDR3aa: CASSSGADYNEKLFF
abundance: NA; j_gene: TRBJ2-4; d_gene: TRBD2; v_gene: TRBV9; CDR3nt: TGTGCCAGCAGCATTAGCGGGGGGGCGAGGGCCAAAAACATTCAGTACTTC; CDR3aa: CASSISGGARAKNIQYF
abundance: NA; j_gene: TRBJ2-7; d_gene: NA; v_gene: TRBV20-1; CDR3nt: TGCAGTGCTAGAATAGATGGCGAGCAGTACTTC; CDR3aa: CSARIDGEQYF
abundance: NA; j_gene: TRBJ2-3; d_gene: NA; v_gene: TRBV6-4; CDR3nt: TGTGCCAGCAGTGACTCAGGGGGCACAGATACGCAGTATTTT; CDR3aa: CASSDSGGTDTQYF
abundance: NA; j_gene: TRBJ1-4; d_gene: TRBD1; v_gene: TRBV19; CDR3nt: TGTGCCAGTAGGGGCAGGGGGAGTAATGAAAAACTGTTTTTT; CDR3aa: CASRGRGSNEKLFF
abundance: NA; j_gene: TRBJ1-1; d_gene: NA; v_gene: TRBV28; CDR3nt: TGTGCCAGCAGTCTCGGGACGGCGAACACTGAAGCTTTCTTT; CDR3aa: CASSLGTANTEAFF
abundance: NA; j_gene: TRBJ1-2; d_gene: NA; v_gene: TRBV18; CDR3nt: TGTGCCAGCTCGCAAAACAGGAACTATGGCTACACCTTC; CDR3aa: CASSQNRNYGYTF